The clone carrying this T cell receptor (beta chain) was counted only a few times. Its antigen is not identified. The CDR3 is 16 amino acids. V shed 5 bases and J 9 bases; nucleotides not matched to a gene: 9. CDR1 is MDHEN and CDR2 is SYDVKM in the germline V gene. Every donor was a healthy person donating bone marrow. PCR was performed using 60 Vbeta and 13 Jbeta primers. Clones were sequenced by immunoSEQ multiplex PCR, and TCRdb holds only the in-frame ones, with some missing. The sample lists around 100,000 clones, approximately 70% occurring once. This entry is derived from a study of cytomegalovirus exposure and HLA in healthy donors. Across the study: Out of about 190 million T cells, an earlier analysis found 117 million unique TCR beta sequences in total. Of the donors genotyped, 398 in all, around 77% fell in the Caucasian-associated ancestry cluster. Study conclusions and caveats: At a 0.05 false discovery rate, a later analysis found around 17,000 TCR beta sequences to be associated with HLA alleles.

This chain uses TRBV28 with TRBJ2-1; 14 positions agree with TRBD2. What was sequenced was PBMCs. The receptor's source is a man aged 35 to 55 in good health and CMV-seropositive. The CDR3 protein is CASSPAGTSGSFEQFF. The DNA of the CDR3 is TGTGCCAGCAGTCCCGCCGGGACTAGCGGGAGTTTTGAGCAGTTCTTC.